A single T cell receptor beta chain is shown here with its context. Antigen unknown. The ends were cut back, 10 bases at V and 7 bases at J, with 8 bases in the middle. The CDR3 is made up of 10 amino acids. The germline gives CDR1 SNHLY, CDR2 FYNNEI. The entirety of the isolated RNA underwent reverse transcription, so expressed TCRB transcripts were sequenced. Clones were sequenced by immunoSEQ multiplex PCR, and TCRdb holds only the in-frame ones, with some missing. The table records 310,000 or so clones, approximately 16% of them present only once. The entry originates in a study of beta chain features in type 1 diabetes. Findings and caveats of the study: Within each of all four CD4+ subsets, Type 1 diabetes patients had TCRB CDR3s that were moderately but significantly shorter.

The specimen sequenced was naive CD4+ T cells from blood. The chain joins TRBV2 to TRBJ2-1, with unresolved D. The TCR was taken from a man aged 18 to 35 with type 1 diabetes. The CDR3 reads CATRLNEQFF. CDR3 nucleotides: TGTGCCACTAGACTGAATGAGCAGTTCTTC.